This is a list of T cell receptor beta chains from one sample in a study of control samples from healthy donors and cancer patients. Profiled with immunoSEQ multiplex PCR; TCRdb holds only in-frame clones, not every one. The sample records around 76,000 clones, 89% being singletons. The material sequenced was PBMCs. The receptors shown here come from a woman aged 50 to 60 with colorectal cancer. CDR3s include the opening cysteine and the closing phenylalanine or tryptophan. The D gene is left open where the match is weak. Size tells how often a clone was seen (once, few, many) or the class of an expanded clone, and some rows leave it out.

cdr3_aa: CASGLYGVGTEAFF; cdr3_nt: TGCGCCAGCGGCTTGTATGGGGTAGGGACTGAAGCTTTCTTT; d_call: NA; j_call: TRBJ1-1; v_call: TRBV5-1; clone_size: NA
cdr3_aa: CAWATRGGAGNTIYF; cdr3_nt: TGTGCCTGGGCCACCCGGGGAGGGGCTGGAAACACCATATATTTT; d_call: NA; j_call: TRBJ1-3; v_call: TRBV30; clone_size: NA
cdr3_aa: CATSVTVSNTQYF; cdr3_nt: TGTGCCACCAGTGTCACAGTTAGCAACACGCAGTATTTT; d_call: NA; j_call: TRBJ2-3; v_call: TRBV24-1; clone_size: NA
cdr3_aa: CASSVGGVPDTQYF; cdr3_nt: TGTGCCAGTAGTGTGGGAGGGGTCCCAGATACGCAGTATTTT; d_call: TRBD2; j_call: TRBJ2-3; v_call: TRBV19; clone_size: NA
cdr3_aa: CASSPDQGGNYGYTF; cdr3_nt: TGTGCCAGCAGCCCCGACCAGGGAGGTAACTATGGCTACACCTTC; d_call: NA; j_call: TRBJ1-2; v_call: TRBV7-2; clone_size: NA
cdr3_aa: CASSYSTGGAEQFF; cdr3_nt: TGTGCCAGCAGTTACTCGACCGGGGGCGCTGAGCAGTTCTTC; d_call: NA; j_call: TRBJ2-1; v_call: TRBV6-2/TRBV6-3; clone_size: NA
cdr3_aa: CASSPQYQPQHF; cdr3_nt: TGTGCCAGCAGTCCTCAATATCAGCCCCAGCATTTT; d_call: NA; j_call: TRBJ1-5; v_call: TRBV28; clone_size: NA
cdr3_aa: CASSLGSLYGYTF; cdr3_nt: TGTGCCAGCAGTTTGGGCAGCCTCTATGGCTACACCTTC; d_call: NA; j_call: TRBJ1-2; v_call: TRBV28; clone_size: once
cdr3_aa: CASSPRDRGSEKLFF; cdr3_nt: TGTGCCAGCTCACCAAGGGACAGGGGCTCTGAAAAACTGTTTTTT; d_call: TRBD1; j_call: TRBJ1-4; v_call: TRBV18; clone_size: NA
cdr3_aa: CSAGTGPGYTF; cdr3_nt: TGCAGTGCCGGGACAGGGCCTGGCTACACCTTC; d_call: TRBD1; j_call: TRBJ1-2; v_call: TRBV20-1; clone_size: once
cdr3_aa: CASSHGTVTGELFF; cdr3_nt: TGCGCCAGCAGCCACGGGACAGTCACCGGGGAGCTGTTTTTT; d_call: TRBD1; j_call: TRBJ2-2; v_call: TRBV4-3; clone_size: NA
cdr3_aa: CASSYWGDRAPKPQHF; cdr3_nt: TGTGCCAGCAGTTACTGGGGGGACAGGGCCCCGAAGCCCCAGCATTTT; d_call: TRBD1; j_call: TRBJ1-5; v_call: TRBV6-2/TRBV6-3; clone_size: NA
cdr3_aa: CASSLGQGAVDTEAFF; cdr3_nt: TGCGCCAGCAGCTTGGGACAGGGGGCCGTCGACACTGAAGCTTTCTTT; d_call: TRBD1; j_call: TRBJ1-1; v_call: TRBV4-1; clone_size: NA
cdr3_aa: CASSRDTLNGNTIYF; cdr3_nt: TGTGCCAGCAGCCGCGACACTTTAAATGGAAACACCATATATTTT; d_call: NA; j_call: TRBJ1-3; v_call: TRBV3-1/TRBV3-2; clone_size: NA
cdr3_aa: CATSPRGDEAFF; cdr3_nt: TGTGCCACCAGCCCTCGAGGAGACGAAGCTTTCTTT; d_call: NA; j_call: TRBJ1-1; v_call: TRBV15; clone_size: NA
cdr3_aa: CSASRTRWGQGAHGYTF; cdr3_nt: TGCAGTGCTAGTAGGACACGGTGGGGGCAGGGGGCTCATGGCTACACCTTC; d_call: TRBD1; j_call: TRBJ1-2; v_call: TRBV20-1; clone_size: NA
cdr3_aa: CASSAIQGASNEQFF; cdr3_nt: TGTGCCAGCAGTGCAATACAGGGGGCGAGCAATGAGCAGTTCTTC; d_call: TRBD1; j_call: TRBJ2-1; v_call: TRBV6-4; clone_size: NA
cdr3_aa: CASSNDRRNTGELFF; cdr3_nt: TGTGCCAGCAGCAACGACAGACGTAACACCGGGGAGCTGTTTTTT; d_call: NA; j_call: TRBJ2-2; v_call: TRBV14; clone_size: NA
cdr3_aa: CASSQDPGWKLFF; cdr3_nt: TGTGCCAGCAGCCAAGACCCGGGATGGAAACTGTTTTTT; d_call: NA; j_call: TRBJ1-4; v_call: TRBV3-1/TRBV3-2; clone_size: few
cdr3_aa: CSASSNTGELFF; cdr3_nt: TGCAGTGCTAGTTCGAACACCGGGGAGCTGTTTTTT; d_call: NA; j_call: TRBJ2-2; v_call: TRBV20-1; clone_size: NA
cdr3_aa: CAWSVLGGGLNSPLHF; cdr3_nt: TGTGCCTGGAGTGTACTGGGCGGCGGACTAAATTCACCCCTCCACTTT; d_call: NA; j_call: TRBJ1-6; v_call: TRBV30; clone_size: NA
cdr3_aa: CASSDSYGYTF; cdr3_nt: TGTGCCAGCAGTGACAGTTATGGCTACACCTTC; d_call: NA; j_call: TRBJ1-2; v_call: TRBV6-2/TRBV6-3; clone_size: NA